The clone carrying this TCR beta chain was observed a handful of times. This sample is part of a study of blood T cells in healthy people across ages. CDR3 size: 15 residues. The J segment lost 2 bases and the V segment lost 5 bases, leaving 6 bases of the junction unmatched. Germline values: CDR1 SEHNR, CDR2 FQNEAQ (reference sequence). The use of a sample-barcoded 5' primer and a J-beta primer mix characterized a second PCR of about 6 to 12 cycles. MiXCR was run by TCRdb on the 5' RACE reads, yielding one entry per CDR3 protein. The sample includes about 1.6 million distinct CDR3 sequences, 30% to 40% of them seen just once.

Input material: blood. This sequence joins TRBV7-9 and TRBJ2-1; TRBD2 aligns across 7 bases. This receptor was identified in a woman aged 25 to 39 in good health. Here the CDR3 reads CASSGTSVTYNEQFF. In DNA, the CDR3 is TGTGCCAGCAGCGGTACTAGCGTCACCTACAATGAGCAGTTCTTC.